A selection of T cell receptor beta chains follows, all from one sample in a study of shared clonotypes between healthy human individuals. The method was immunoSEQ multiplex PCR; TCRdb's version includes in-frame clones alone and lacks a portion of them. Of roughly 1,600,000 clones listed, 97% to 99% are singletons. Sequencing used naive CD4+ T cells sorted from blood. The receptors originated from a man aged 25-40 years in good health. The CDR3 runs from the conserved cysteine through the conserved F or W.

V | CDR3
TRBV5-1 | CASSRGLAGGDTQYF
TRBV13 | CASSLGAGGLPYEQYF
TRBV6-4 | CASSVSPYNEQFF
TRBV28 | CASSFRTSGRLYEQYF
TRBV7-2 | CASSSPLREQFF
TRBV10-1 | CASSETGSGEAFF
TRBV7-9 | CASSLGEGWAYEQYF
TRBV2 | CASTQYRVYRESQPQHF
TRBV27 | CASRTGGINTGELFF
TRBV7-2 | CASSLVAAGSYNEQFF
TRBV9 | CASSVGTSGSNGEQYF
TRBV19 | CASRLDRASRSGYTF
TRBV7-3 | CASSAKGTSGRDEQFF
TRBV4-3 | CASSHNPGAEQYF
TRBV10-3 | CAIRTGETQYF
TRBV7-9 | CASSSPSGRTDTQYF
TRBV2 | CASSNDKIGELFF
TRBV18 | CASSPPWENNQPQHF
TRBV7-2 | CASSRTGVEQYF
TRBV6-6 | CASSGTTGVNEKLFF
TRBV7-2 | CASTVPGLAGGRGETQYF
TRBV2 | CASSERGQAYTEAFF
TRBV5-4 | CASSPGTSGSRAYNEQFF
TRBV5-1 | CASSADRENVQYF
TRBV7-2 | CASSSIWTGGEQYF
TRBV6-5 | CASSYGTGFPFEQYF
TRBV28 | CASIRGGDTEAFF
TRBV6-5 | CASRTTGFGEQFF
TRBV15 | CATSTGGVYEAFF
TRBV29-1 | CSVSSGQETQYF
TRBV2 | CASSEGGDYWETQYF
TRBV7-9 | CASSVMIGQGDEQYF
TRBV10-2 | CASSVAGINYGYTF
TRBV6-5 | CASRLTSTPYNEQFF
TRBV5-5 | CASSLTGSTDTQYF
TRBV10-3 | CAISEPSLSGRAVPDTQYF
TRBV14 | CASSFRRNALQEQYF
TRBV14 | CASSQQGLVSFVPYEQYF